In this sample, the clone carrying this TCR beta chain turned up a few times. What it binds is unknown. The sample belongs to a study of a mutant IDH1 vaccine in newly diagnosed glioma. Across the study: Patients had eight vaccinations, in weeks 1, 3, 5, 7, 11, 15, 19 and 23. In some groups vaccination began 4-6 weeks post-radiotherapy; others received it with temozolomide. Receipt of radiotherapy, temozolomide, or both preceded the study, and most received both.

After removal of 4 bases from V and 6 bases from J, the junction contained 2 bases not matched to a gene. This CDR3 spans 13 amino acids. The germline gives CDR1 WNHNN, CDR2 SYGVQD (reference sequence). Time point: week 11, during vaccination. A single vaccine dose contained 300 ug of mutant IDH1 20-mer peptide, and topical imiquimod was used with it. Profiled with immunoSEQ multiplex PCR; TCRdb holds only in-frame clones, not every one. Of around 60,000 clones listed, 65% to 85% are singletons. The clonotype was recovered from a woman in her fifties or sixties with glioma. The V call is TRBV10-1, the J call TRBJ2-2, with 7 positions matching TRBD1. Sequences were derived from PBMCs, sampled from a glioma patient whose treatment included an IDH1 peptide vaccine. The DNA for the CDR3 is TGCGCCAGCAGTGCGGGACAGCCCGGGGAGCTGTTTTTT. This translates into CASSAGQPGELFF.